The clone carrying this T cell receptor beta chain was seen a handful of times. The target antigen is unknown. This CDR3 has 12 residues. V shed 6 bases and J shed 1 base, with 7 bases lying between them. Germline CDR1 and CDR2: SEHNR and FQNEAQ (reference sequence). This entry is derived from a study of graft-versus-host responses after intestinal transplantation. Study at large: Grafts were multivisceral, liver-intestinal, or isolated intestinal.

The method was immunoSEQ multiplex PCR; TCRdb's version includes in-frame clones alone and lacks a portion of them. The sample lists approximately 50,000 clones; 85% to 90% were seen once. Study results and limitations: Individuals who had graft-donor T cell macrochimerism had allografts that showed high graft-versus-host to host-versus-graft clonal ratios. Researchers found peak circulating GvH clone levels linked to early post-transplant HvG declines. The recipient marrow held GvH clones, and some of them showed up first in ileum or blood.

This chain connects TRBV7-9 to TRBJ2-7; no clear D gene. The source of this sequence is a human patient who received an intestinal transplant, so some T cells may come from the graft donor. Material: PBMCs, obtained 26 days after transplant. CDR3 sequence (DNA): TGTGCCAGCAGTCAGGTTTCCTACGAGCAGTACTTC. Translation gives CASSQVSYEQYF.